The clone carrying this T cell receptor (beta chain) was observed at least ten times. Its specificity is not known. TCRdb reprocessed the 5' RACE reads via MiXCR and lists one record per CDR3 protein. The sample carries about 250,000 distinct CDR3 sequences, just over 15% recorded once. This specimen belongs to a study of T-cell memory formation after mild COVID-19. Study-level results: Day 15 to 85 contractors were CD4/CD8 balanced; later expanders leaned CD4+.

This TCR came from an adult woman who had mild COVID-19 (a few samples of this study predate the infection). Cell type and time point are not known. The material sequenced was PBMCs or a T cell subset sorted from them (not recorded which).

For the CDR3, the DNA is TGTGCCAGCAGTACCGGGACAGGGTTCTCCCTCTACGAGCAGTACTTC. Its protein is CASSTGTGFSLYEQYF. This chain joins TRBV12-3 or TRBV12-4 and TRBJ2-7; 9 nucleotides align to TRBD1. The length of the CDR3 is 16 residues. The trim removed 5 bases at V and 3 bases at J, leaving 11 bases unmatched.